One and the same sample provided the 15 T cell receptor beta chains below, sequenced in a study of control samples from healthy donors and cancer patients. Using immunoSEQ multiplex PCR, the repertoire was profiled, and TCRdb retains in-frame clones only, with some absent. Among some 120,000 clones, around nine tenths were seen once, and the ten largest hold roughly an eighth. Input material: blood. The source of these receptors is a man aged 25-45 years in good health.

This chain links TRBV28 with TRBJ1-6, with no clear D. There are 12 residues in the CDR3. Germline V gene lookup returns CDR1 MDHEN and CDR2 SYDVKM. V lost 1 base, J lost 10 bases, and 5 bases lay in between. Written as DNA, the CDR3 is TGTGCCAGCAGTTTATTACGATCACCCCTCCACTTT. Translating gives CASSLLRSPLHF.

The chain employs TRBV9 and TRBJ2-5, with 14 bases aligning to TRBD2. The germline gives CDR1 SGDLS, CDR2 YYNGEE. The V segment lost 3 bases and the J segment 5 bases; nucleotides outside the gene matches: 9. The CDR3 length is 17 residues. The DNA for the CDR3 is TGTGCCAGCAGCGGAGCGGGACTAGCGGGGGCAGGGGAGACCCAGTACTTC. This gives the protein CASSGAGLAGAGETQYF.

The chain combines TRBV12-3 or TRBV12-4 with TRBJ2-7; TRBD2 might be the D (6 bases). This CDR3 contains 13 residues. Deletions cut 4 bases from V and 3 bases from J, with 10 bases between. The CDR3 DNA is TGTGCCAGCAGTTACGGGACTCACTACGAGCAGTACGTC. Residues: CASSYGTHYEQYV.

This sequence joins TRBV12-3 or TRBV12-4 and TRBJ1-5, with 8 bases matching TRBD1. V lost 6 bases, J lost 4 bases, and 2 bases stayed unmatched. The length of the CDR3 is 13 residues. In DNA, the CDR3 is TGTGCCAGCAGAGGACAGGGAAATCAGCCCCAGCATTTT. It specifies CASRGQGNQPQHF.

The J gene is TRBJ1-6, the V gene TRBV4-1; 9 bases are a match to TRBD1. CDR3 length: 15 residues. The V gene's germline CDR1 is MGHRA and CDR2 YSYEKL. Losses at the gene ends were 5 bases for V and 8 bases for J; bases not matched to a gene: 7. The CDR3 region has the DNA TGCGCCAGCAGCTTCTCTGGGGACAGGGATTCACCCCTCCACTTT. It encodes CASSFSGDRDSPLHF.

This chain's CDR3 is CASIEGYPSNSPLHF. The CDR3 nucleotides read TGCGCCAGCATCGAGGGGTATCCGTCCAATTCACCCCTCCACTTT. V usage is TRBV10-2 and J usage is TRBJ1-6, with D perhaps matching TRBD1 (5 bases). The CDR3 has 15 amino acids. The ends were cut back, 7 bases at V and 7 bases at J, with 17 bases in the middle. Germline CDR1 reads WSHSY; CDR2 reads SAAADI.

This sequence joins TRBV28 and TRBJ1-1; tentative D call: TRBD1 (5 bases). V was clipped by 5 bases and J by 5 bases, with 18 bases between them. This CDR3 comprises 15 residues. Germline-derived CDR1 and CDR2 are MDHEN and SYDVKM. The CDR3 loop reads CASSPGPSRGTEAFF. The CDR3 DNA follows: TGTGCCAGCAGTCCGGGGCCTTCCCGAGGAACTGAAGCTTTCTTT.

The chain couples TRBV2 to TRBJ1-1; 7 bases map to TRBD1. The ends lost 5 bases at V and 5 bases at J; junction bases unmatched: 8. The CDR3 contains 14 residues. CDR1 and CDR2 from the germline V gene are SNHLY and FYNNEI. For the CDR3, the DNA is TGTGCCAGCAGTACGCGACAGGGAAGTACTGAAGCTTTCTTT. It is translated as CASSTRQGSTEAFF.

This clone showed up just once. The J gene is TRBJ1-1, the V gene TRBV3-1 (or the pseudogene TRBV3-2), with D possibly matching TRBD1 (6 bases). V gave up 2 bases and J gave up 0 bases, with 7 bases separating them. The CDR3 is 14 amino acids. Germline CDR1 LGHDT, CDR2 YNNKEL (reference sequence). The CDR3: CASSQQGMNTEAFF. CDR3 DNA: TGTGCCAGCAGCCAACAGGGGATGAACACTGAAGCTTTCTTT.

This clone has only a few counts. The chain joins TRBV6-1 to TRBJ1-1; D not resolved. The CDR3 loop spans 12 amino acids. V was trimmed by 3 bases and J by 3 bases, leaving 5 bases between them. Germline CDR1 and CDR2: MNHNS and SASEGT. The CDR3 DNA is TGTGCCAGCAGTGACCAGTACACTGAAGCTTTCTTT. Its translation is CASSDQYTEAFF.

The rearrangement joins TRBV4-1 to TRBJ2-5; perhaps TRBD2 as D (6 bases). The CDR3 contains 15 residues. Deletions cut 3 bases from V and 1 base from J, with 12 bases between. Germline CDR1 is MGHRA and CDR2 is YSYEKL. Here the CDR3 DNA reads TGCGCCAGCAGCCACGCGGGATCCATCCAAGAGACCCAGTACTTC. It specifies CASSHAGSIQETQYF.

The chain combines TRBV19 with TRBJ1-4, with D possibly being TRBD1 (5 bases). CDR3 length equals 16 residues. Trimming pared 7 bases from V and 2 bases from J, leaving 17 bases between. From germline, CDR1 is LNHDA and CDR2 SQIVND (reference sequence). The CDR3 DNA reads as TGTGCCAGTACGGAATTCGGGGGATTCACTAATGAAAAACTGTTTTTT. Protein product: CASTEFGGFTNEKLFF.

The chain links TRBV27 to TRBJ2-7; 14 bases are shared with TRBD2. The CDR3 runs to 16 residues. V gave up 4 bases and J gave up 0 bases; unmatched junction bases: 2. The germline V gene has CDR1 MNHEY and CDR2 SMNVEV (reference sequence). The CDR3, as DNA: TGTGCCAGCAGTTCGGGACTAGCGGGGGACTCCTACGAGCAGTACTTC. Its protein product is CASSSGLAGDSYEQYF.

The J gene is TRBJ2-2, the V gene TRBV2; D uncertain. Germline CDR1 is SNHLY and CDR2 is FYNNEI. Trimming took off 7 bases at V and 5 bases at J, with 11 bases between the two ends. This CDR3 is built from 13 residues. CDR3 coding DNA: TGTGCCAGCATCCCCGGGTGGACCGGGGAGCTGTTTTTT. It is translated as CASIPGWTGELFF.

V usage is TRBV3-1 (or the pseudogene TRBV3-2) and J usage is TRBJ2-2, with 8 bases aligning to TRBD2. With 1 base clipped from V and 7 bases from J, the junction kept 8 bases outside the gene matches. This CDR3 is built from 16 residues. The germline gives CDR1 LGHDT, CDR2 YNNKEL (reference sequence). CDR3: CASSQAGGERGGELFF. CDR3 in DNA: TGTGCCAGCAGCCAAGCCGGGGGGGAAAGAGGCGGGGAGCTGTTTTTT.